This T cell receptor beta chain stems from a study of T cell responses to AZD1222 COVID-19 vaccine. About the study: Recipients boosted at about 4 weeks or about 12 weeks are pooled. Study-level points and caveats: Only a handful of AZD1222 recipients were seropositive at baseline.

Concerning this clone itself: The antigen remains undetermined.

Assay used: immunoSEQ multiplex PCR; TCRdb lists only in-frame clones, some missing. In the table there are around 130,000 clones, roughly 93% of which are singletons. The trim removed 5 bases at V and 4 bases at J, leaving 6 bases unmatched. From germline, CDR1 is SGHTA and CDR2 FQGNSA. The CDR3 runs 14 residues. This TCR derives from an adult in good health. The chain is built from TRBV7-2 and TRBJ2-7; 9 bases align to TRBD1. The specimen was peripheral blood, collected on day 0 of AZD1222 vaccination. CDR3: CASSVRDRAYEQYF. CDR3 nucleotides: TGTGCCAGCAGCGTAAGGGACAGGGCATACGAGCAGTACTTC.